One sample yielded the 8 T cell receptor beta chains listed below, sequenced in a study of T cell repertoires in cytomegalovirus infection. In TCRdb, the reads were re-called with MiXCR into one record per CDR3 protein. The table has 130,000 or so distinct CDR3 sequences, about 6% seen once; the top ten hold under 20%. Specimen: PBMCs. The source is a human donor in good health (CMV status not recorded). Some clones in this sample may be carry-over from other donors' samples.

The table lists this clonotype with a few counts. The V call is TRBV5-4, the J call TRBJ1-2; perhaps TRBD1 as D (5 bases). The CDR3 extends over 14 amino acids. In germline, CDR1 is SGHNT, CDR2 YYREEE (reference sequence). Between the trimmed V and J ends, which lost 0 bases and 3 bases, there was a span of 9 bases. This chain's CDR3 is CASSLGGSDYGYTF. CDR3 coding DNA: TGTGCCAGCAGCTTGGGGGGGAGCGACTATGGCTACACCTTC.

This chain uses TRBV28 with TRBJ1-5; weak D call: TRBD1 (5 bases). V shed 6 bases and J shed 5 bases, with 20 bases lying between them. In germline, CDR1 is MDHEN, CDR2 SYDVKM. This CDR3 region has 16 residues. Here the CDR3 DNA reads TGTGCCAGCAGCAGTGGTTCGGCCGACAGTCATCAGCCCCAGCATTTT. Translation gives CASSSGSADSHQPQHF.

This clonotype has a count of ten or more. The chain combines TRBV11-2 with TRBJ2-3, with 11 bases aligning to TRBD2. V gave up 7 bases and J gave up 4 bases; unmatched junction bases: 7. Germline V gene lookup returns CDR1 SGHAT and CDR2 FQNNGV. The CDR3 has 15 amino acids. This chain's CDR3 is CASTPGLAESDTQYF. CDR3 DNA: TGTGCCAGCACCCCGGGACTAGCGGAATCAGATACGCAGTATTTT. Full variable domain (missing parts from reference TRBV11-2 and TRBJ2-3): EAGVAQSPRYKIIEKRQSVAFWCNPISGHATLYWYQQILGQGPKLLIQFQNNGVVDDSQLPKDRFSAERLKGVDSTLKIQPAKLEDSAVYLCASTPGLAESDTQYFGPGTRLTVL.

This clonotype occurred many times. The chain carries TRBV10-2 and TRBJ1-1; D may be TRBD1 (6 bases). The V end lost 6 bases, the J end lost 1 base, and 15 bases lay between the germline ends. Per the germline V gene, CDR1 is WSHSY and CDR2 is SAAADI. This CDR3 is built from 15 residues. CDR3 residues: CASRARGRGNTEAFF. CDR3 DNA sequence: TGCGCCAGCAGGGCCCGGGGGCGCGGGAACACTGAAGCTTTCTTT.

The rearrangement links TRBV12-3 or TRBV12-4 to TRBJ2-2; 9 bases line up with TRBD2. This CDR3 has 19 residues. Unmatched junction bases numbered 14, after V lost 2 bases and J lost 4 bases. Here the CDR3 DNA reads TGTGCCAGCAGTTTACGGCGGGGGGGCCGGTTAAAGAGCACCGGGGAGCTGTTTTTT. It encodes CASSLRRGGRLKSTGELFF.

This clonotype was found many times. The chain carries TRBV7-2 and TRBJ2-3, with D possibly TRBD2 on 7 matching bases. There are 14 residues in the CDR3. V was cut by 6 bases and J by 5 bases, with 15 bases left in between. CDR1 is SGHTA and CDR2 is FQGNSA in the germline V gene. The CDR3 DNA reads TGTGCCAGCAGTTGGGGGGGGGCCGTAGATACGCAGTATTTT. Amino acid sequence: CASSWGGAVDTQYF.

This clonotype has more than one count but fewer than ten. This chain joins TRBV28 and TRBJ2-6; D not certain. Trimming pared 1 base from V and 1 base from J, leaving 11 bases between. The CDR3 covers 17 residues. Germline V gene sequence: CDR1 MDHEN, CDR2 SYDVKM. CDR3 DNA sequence: TGTGCCAGCAGTTTATTGGGGATAGGGTCTGGGGCCAACGTCCTGACTTTC. Translation gives CASSLLGIGSGANVLTF.

This clonotype was seen a handful of times. The chain combines TRBV20-1 with TRBJ1-6, with 9 bases identical to TRBD1. Germline lookup yields CDR1 DFQATT and CDR2 SNEGSKA (reference sequence). The trim removed 4 bases at V and 7 bases at J, leaving 8 bases unmatched. The CDR3 has 15 amino acids. The CDR3 sequence is CSATRIGQGNSPLHF. The CDR3 coding sequence is TGCAGTGCTACCCGGATAGGACAGGGGAATTCACCCCTCCACTTT.